The 14 T cell receptor beta chains presented below share a single source sample, sequenced in a study of blood T cell repertoires in COVID-19. TCRdb keeps only in-frame clones here, not all; method: immunoSEQ multiplex PCR. Of some 75,000 clones listed, 65% to 85% are singletons. Sequenced sample: peripheral blood. These receptors originate from a man aged 50-60 years with COVID-19, enrolled during active disease.

The chain is built from TRBV28 and TRBJ2-7, with 10 bases aligning to TRBD1. The CDR3 covers 14 residues. Germline-derived CDR1 and CDR2 are MDHEN and SYDVKM. The J segment lost 4 bases and the V segment lost 8 bases, leaving 8 bases of the junction unmatched. The CDR3 region is CASFPGQGIYEQYF. CDR3 nucleotides: TGTGCCAGCTTCCCGGGACAGGGGATATACGAGCAGTACTTC.

The chain couples TRBV4-1 to TRBJ2-3, with 14 positions matching TRBD2. Germline loops: CDR1 MGHRA, CDR2 YSYEKL. Trimming took 3 bases from V and 5 from J; bases not matched to a gene: 1. The CDR3 runs 15 residues. CDR3 sequence (DNA): TGCGCCAGCAGCCAGACTAGCGGGGGGGGAGATACGCAGTATTTT. Encoded protein: CASSQTSGGGDTQYF.

This chain uses TRBV2 with TRBJ1-4, with 7 bases that match TRBD1. V lost 7 bases, J lost 3 bases, and 2 bases stayed unmatched. The CDR3 is made up of 13 amino acids. Germline assignment: CDR1 SNHLY and CDR2 FYNNEI. The CDR3 sequence: CASKTGPNEKLFF. The CDR3 DNA is TGTGCCAGCAAGACAGGGCCTAATGAAAAACTGTTTTTT.

The CDR3 loop is CASREGAGNNSPLHF. The CDR3 DNA follows: TGTGCCAGCAGGGAGGGGGCAGGGAACAATTCACCCCTCCACTTT. The rearrangement joins TRBV28 to TRBJ1-6; TRBD1 matches 7 bases. There are 15 residues in the CDR3. The V gene's germline CDR1 is MDHEN and CDR2 SYDVKM. Trimming took 6 bases from V and 7 from J; bases not matched to a gene: 9.

This clone was observed a few times. The chain couples TRBV30 to TRBJ1-5; no clear D gene. The V and J ends lost 1 base and 0 bases respectively, with 10 bases between them. Germline-derived CDR1 and CDR2 are GTSNPN and SVGIG (reference sequence). The CDR3 runs 15 residues. The CDR3 nucleotides are TGTGCCTGGAGTGCCGACAAACATAGCAATCAGCCCCAGCATTTT. This codes for CAWSADKHSNQPQHF.

The CDR3 loop is CASSSWLTADYGYTF. In DNA form, the CDR3 reads TGCGCCAGCAGCTCTTGGCTTACAGCGGACTATGGCTACACCTTC. This sequence joins TRBV5-1 and TRBJ1-2; D remains unclear. V lost 3 bases to trimming and J lost 3 bases, with 15 bases between them. Germline lookup yields CDR1 SGHRS and CDR2 YFSETQ. This CDR3 is 15 amino acids long.

CDR3 DNA sequence: TGCGCCAGCAGCTTAACGGGAGATCGGGAGCAGTTCTTC. This sequence encodes CASSLTGDREQFF. V and J are TRBV5-1 and TRBJ2-1; weak D call: TRBD2 (6 bases). The V gene lost 2 bases and the J gene lost 10 bases, with 13 bases spanning the gap. This CDR3 has 13 residues. Per germline, CDR1 SGHRS and CDR2 YFSETQ.

The chain carries TRBV30 and TRBJ1-2, with 11 bases aligning to TRBD1. This CDR3 comprises 11 residues. The V segment lost 8 bases and the J segment 8 bases; nucleotides outside the gene matches: 4. Germline values: CDR1 GTSNPN, CDR2 SVGIG (reference sequence). CDR3 region: CAMRTGGGYTF. The CDR3 nucleotides are TGTGCCATGAGGACAGGGGGCGGCTACACCTTC.

This clone was recorded a few times. J is TRBJ2-5 and V is TRBV7-2, with 7 bases aligning to TRBD2. V lost 2 bases and J lost 7; bases outside the gene matches: 13. Germline CDR1 and CDR2: SGHTA and FQGNSA. The CDR3 contains 16 residues. Written as DNA, the CDR3 is TGTGCCAGCAGCTTAACGGGCCCGGGACTAATCGGGACCCAGTACTTC. Translated, it gives CASSLTGPGLIGTQYF.

This clone is medium-sized. The chain joins TRBV7-3 to TRBJ2-5; 8 nucleotides agree with TRBD2. V gave up 5 bases and J gave up 7 bases; unmatched junction bases: 6. Germline loops: CDR1 SGHTA, CDR2 FQGTGA. The CDR3 sequence is 13 residues long. The CDR3 DNA is TGTGCCAGCAGCCCCGGGGGGGGAGGGACCCAGTACTTC. Translated: CASSPGGGGTQYF.

This clone has just a few counts. In nucleotides, the CDR3 is TGCGCCAGCAGCGGACGGACAAAGCAAAACATTCAGTACTTC. It is translated as CASSGRTKQNIQYF. The rearrangement links TRBV4-1 to TRBJ2-4; D may be TRBD1 (5 bases). The CDR3 contains 14 residues. The V end lost 5 bases, the J end lost 5 bases, and 13 bases lay between the germline ends. In germline, CDR1 is MGHRA, CDR2 YSYEKL.

The chain joins TRBV7-3 to TRBJ1-1; D is unresolved. The CDR3 loop spans 13 amino acids. With 0 bases removed from V and 7 bases from J, the gap between germline ends came to 9 bases. Germline V gives CDR1 SGHTA, CDR2 FQGTGA. The CDR3, as DNA: TGTGCCAGCAGCTTAACGATCGGTGATGAAGCTTTCTTT. Protein product: CASSLTIGDEAFF.

J is TRBJ2-5 and V is TRBV7-9, with a weak D call TRBD1 (5 bases). The CDR3 loop spans 14 amino acids. Germline V gives CDR1 SEHNR, CDR2 FQNEAQ (reference sequence). Trimming took 5 bases from V and 1 from J, leaving 11 bases between them. As DNA, the CDR3 is TGTGCCAGCAGCACCGGACACCCCCAAGAGACCCAGTACTTC. Translated: CASSTGHPQETQYF.

The V and J genes are TRBV19 and TRBJ2-1; 8 bases align to TRBD2. This CDR3 is 15 amino acids long. The junction had 11 bases not matched to a gene; V was cut back by 4 bases and J by 9 bases. Germline V gene sequence: CDR1 LNHDA, CDR2 SQIVND (reference sequence). The CDR3 bases are TGTGCCAGTAGTACCGGCCGCGGACTAGCCGTTGAGCAGTTCTTC. Translating it yields CASSTGRGLAVEQFF.